The T cell receptor (beta chain) under discussion was sequenced for a study of technical replicates of blood from a few donors. Germline values: CDR1 SEHNR, CDR2 FQNEAQ (reference sequence). Trimming took 5 bases from V and 2 from J; bases not matched to a gene: 8. The CDR3 contains 16 residues. Sequencing was performed with immunoSEQ multiplex PCR; in TCRdb, only in-frame clones are kept and a portion is missing. The sample consists of tens of thousands of clones, about nine tenths of them appearing once. The chain employs TRBV7-9 and TRBJ2-2, with 7 positions matching TRBD1. Sequences were obtained from T cells isolated from PBMCs. The TCR comes from a human donor in good health. The CDR3 protein is CASSPRDRDNTGELFF. Written as DNA, the CDR3 is TGTGCCAGCAGCCCACGGGACAGAGACAACACCGGGGAGCTGTTTTTT.